Listed here is a single T cell receptor beta chain. Germline-derived CDR1 and CDR2 are SEHNR and FQNEAQ (reference sequence). V was pared by 5 bases and J by 0 bases, with 14 bases between. CDR3 length: 16 residues. Assay used: immunoSEQ multiplex PCR; TCRdb lists only in-frame clones, some missing. The top ten hold less than 30% of the sample, which has some 150,000 clones, approximately 83% seen once. This sample was taken from a study of blood T cell repertoires in COVID-19. This clonotype originated in a woman aged 55-70 years with acute or convalescent COVID-19. The sequenced material came from peripheral blood. The chain joins TRBV7-9 to TRBJ2-1; a weak D match, TRBD2 (5 bases). Here the CDR3 reads CASSARTGSSYNEQFF. DNA for the CDR3: TGTGCCAGCAGCGCGCGGACGGGAAGCTCCTACAATGAGCAGTTCTTC. Full variable domain (rest looked up from reference TRBV7-9 and TRBJ2-1): DTGVSQNPRHKITKRGQNVTFRCDPISEHNRLYWYRQTLGQGPEFLTYFQNEAQLEKSRLLSDRFSAERPKGSFSTLEIQRTEQGDSAMYLCASSARTGSSYNEQFFGPGTRLTVL.